The 14 T cell receptor beta chains given below trace back to one sample, sequenced in a study of T cells after yellow fever vaccination. A single record per CDR3 protein comes from TCRdb applying MiXCR to the 5' RACE reads. The sample includes approximately 110,000 distinct CDR3 sequences, 6.5% to 8% of them seen just once. Sequences were derived from CD4+ T cells sorted from PBMCs, sampled 10 to 11 days after the first yellow fever vaccination. The receptors originated from a man aged 18 to 35 who received the YFV17D yellow fever vaccine.

Comments on this clonotype: A much larger clonotype is one base distant, so this may be a read error. The chain joins TRBV3-1 to TRBJ2-7; TRBD2 matches at 7 bases. The assigned J gene may be wrong: the sequence end matches TRBJ2-1 better. Germline CDR1 and CDR2: LGHDT and YNNKEL (reference sequence). The CDR3 is 14 amino acids. Written as DNA, the CDR3 is TGTGCCAGCAGCCAAGCCACTAGCGTATACGAGCAGTTCTTC. Protein product: CASSQATSVYEQFF.

The rearrangement links TRBV18 to TRBJ1-1; D is uncertain. The CDR3 length is 12 residues. The germline gives CDR1 KGHSH, CDR2 LQKENI. The V gene lost 4 bases and the J gene lost 0 bases, with 3 bases spanning the gap. This CDR3 is CASSQMNTEAFF. DNA of the CDR3: TGTGCCAGCTCACAAATGAACACTGAAGCTTTCTTT.

This clonotype was seen at least ten times. The CDR3 spells CASRTGAQETQYF. The DNA for the CDR3 is TGTGCCAGCAGAACAGGGGCCCAAGAGACCCAGTACTTC. The chain carries TRBV7-2 and TRBJ2-5, with 7 bases aligning to TRBD1. This CDR3 comprises 13 residues. Per the germline V gene, CDR1 is SGHTA and CDR2 is FQGNSA. The J segment lost 1 base and the V segment lost 6 bases, leaving 2 bases of the junction unmatched.

This chain's CDR3 is CASSYLGQGLGYTF. In DNA form, the CDR3 reads TGTGCCAGCAGTTACCTTGGACAGGGTCTCGGCTACACCTTC. The rearrangement joins TRBV6-5 to TRBJ1-2; 8 bases are a match to TRBD1. Unmatched junction bases numbered 7, after V lost 2 bases and J lost 8 bases. The V gene's germline CDR1 is MNHEY and CDR2 SVGAGI. The CDR3 consists of 14 residues.

This clonotype was picked up many times. The J gene is TRBJ2-3, the V gene TRBV9; TRBD2 agrees at 16 bases. V gave up 2 bases and J gave up 1 base; unmatched junction bases: 1. This CDR3 region has 17 residues. The V gene's germline CDR1 is SGDLS and CDR2 YYNGEE. CDR3 sequence (DNA): TGTGCCAGCAGCGTGGGGACTAGCGGGGGGGGCACAGATACGCAGTATTTT. Translating gives CASSVGTSGGGTDTQYF.

This clonotype showed up just a few times. The rearrangement links TRBV6-6 to TRBJ2-7; 7 nucleotides agree with TRBD1. Germline V gene lookup returns CDR1 MNHNY and CDR2 SVGAGI (reference sequence). V gave up 7 bases and J gave up 4 bases; unmatched junction bases: 7. This CDR3 is 13 amino acids long. CDR3 loop: CASTGQATYEQYF. DNA of the CDR3: TGTGCCAGCACCGGACAGGCCACTTACGAGCAGTACTTC.

In its sample, this clonotype was seen many times. This chain connects TRBV29-1 to TRBJ1-2; D is uncertain. This CDR3 has 11 amino acids. Deletions cut 6 bases from V and 2 bases from J, with 7 bases between. The germline CDR1 and CDR2 sequences are SQVTM and ANQGSEA. The chain's CDR3 is CSVGQNYGYTF. CDR3 in DNA: TGCAGCGTAGGGCAGAACTATGGCTACACCTTC.

This clonotype was observed many times. The V and J genes are TRBV5-1 and TRBJ2-1; no clear D. Looked up from germline, CDR1 is SGHRS and CDR2 is YFSETQ. This CDR3 spans 14 amino acids. Deletions cut 1 base from V and 2 bases from J, with 7 bases between. CDR3 sequence reads: CASSLLFPYNEQFF. DNA of the CDR3: TGCGCCAGCAGCTTGTTATTTCCCTACAATGAGCAGTTCTTC.

This clonotype was picked up many times. This chain connects TRBV19 to TRBJ1-5, with 12 bases matching TRBD1. The CDR3 is 15 residues long. The J segment lost 8 bases and the V segment lost 3 bases, leaving 5 bases of the junction unmatched. Germline V gene lookup returns CDR1 LNHDA and CDR2 SQIVND (reference sequence). CDR3 residues: CASSMGTGGAEPQHF. In DNA form, the CDR3 reads TGTGCCAGTAGTATGGGGACAGGGGGCGCGGAGCCCCAGCATTTT.

This clonotype was recorded many times. The chain is built from TRBV23-1 and TRBJ2-2; perhaps TRBD2 as D (5 bases). TRBV23-1 is known as an ORF, though its function is uncertain. The CDR3 is made up of 15 amino acids. Trimming left V 6 bases short and J 1 base short, with 12 bases between. The CDR3 DNA reads as TGCGCCAGCAGCCGGGATACCTTGAACACCGGGGAGCTGTTTTTT. It is translated as CASSRDTLNTGELFF.

This clonotype was seen ten or more times. The rearrangement uses TRBV2 and TRBJ2-5; 7 positions match TRBD1. Unmatched junction bases numbered 3, after V lost 10 bases and J lost 1 base. The CDR3 is made up of 12 amino acids. Per germline, CDR1 SNHLY and CDR2 FYNNEI. This CDR3 is CATTGVQETQYF. CDR3 DNA: TGTGCCACAACAGGGGTCCAAGAGACCCAGTACTTC. The whole variable domain, remainder taken from reference TRBV2 and TRBJ2-5, is EPEVTQTPSHQVTQMGQEVILRCVPISNHLYFYWYRQILGQKVEFLVSFYNNEISEKSEIFDDQFSVERPDGSNFTLKIRSTKLEDSAMYFCATTGVQETQYFGPGTRLLVL.

The sample holds many counts of this clonotype. The rearrangement links TRBV11-2 to TRBJ1-2; no clear D. Deletions cut 2 bases from V and 1 base from J, with 8 bases between. There are 14 residues in the CDR3. Germline V gene data show CDR1 as SGHAT and CDR2 as FQNNGV. Here the CDR3 DNA reads TGTGCCAGCAGCTTAATGACGGTTAACTATGGCTACACCTTC. Its translation: CASSLMTVNYGYTF. Combining the CDR3 with reference TRBV11-2 and TRBJ1-2 gives the whole variable domain EAGVAQSPRYKIIEKRQSVAFWCNPISGHATLYWYQQILGQGPKLLIQFQNNGVVDDSQLPKDRFSAERLKGVDSTLKIQPAKLEDSAVYLCASSLMTVNYGYTFGSGTRLTVV.

Ten or more counts support this clonotype. The rearrangement joins TRBV4-3 to TRBJ1-4; D perhaps matches TRBD1 (6 bases). Germline values: CDR1 LGHNA, CDR2 YSLEER. V lost 0 bases and J 6 bases, leaving 11 bases between the germline ends. This CDR3 comprises 15 residues. CDR3 amino acids: CASSQEGARYEKLFF. Written as DNA, the CDR3 is TGCGCCAGCAGCCAAGAGGGGGCGAGGTATGAAAAACTGTTTTTT.

This clonotype was observed a handful of times. This chain connects TRBV21-1 to TRBJ2-4; the tabulated D call, TRBD2, remains unverified against the DNA. TRBV21-1 is flagged as a pseudogene. This CDR3 has 17 residues. The CDR3 DNA sequence: TGTGCCAGCAGCGCTCGACTAGGCGGACTGGCCAAAAACATTCAGTACTTC. As protein: CASSARLGGLAKNIQYF.